The clone carrying this T cell receptor beta chain was seen a single time. The CDR3 consists of 14 residues. CDR1 and CDR2 (germline): LNHDA, SQIVND (reference sequence). The germline V and J ends were trimmed by 10 bases and 0 bases, with 14 bases remaining between them. The method was immunoSEQ multiplex PCR; TCRdb's version includes in-frame clones alone and lacks a portion of them. This sample has about 110,000 clones, with more than 70% found just once. The record originates from a study of cytomegalovirus exposure and HLA in healthy donors. The gene calls are TRBV19 and TRBJ2-3, with a weak D call TRBD2 (6 bases). This TCR came from a woman aged 18-29 years in good health and CMV-seronegative. Sequencing was done on a sample of PBMCs. The CDR3 nucleotides read TGTGCCACCGGGACTCTTACTAGCACAGATACGCAGTATTTT. It translates to CATGTLTSTDTQYF.